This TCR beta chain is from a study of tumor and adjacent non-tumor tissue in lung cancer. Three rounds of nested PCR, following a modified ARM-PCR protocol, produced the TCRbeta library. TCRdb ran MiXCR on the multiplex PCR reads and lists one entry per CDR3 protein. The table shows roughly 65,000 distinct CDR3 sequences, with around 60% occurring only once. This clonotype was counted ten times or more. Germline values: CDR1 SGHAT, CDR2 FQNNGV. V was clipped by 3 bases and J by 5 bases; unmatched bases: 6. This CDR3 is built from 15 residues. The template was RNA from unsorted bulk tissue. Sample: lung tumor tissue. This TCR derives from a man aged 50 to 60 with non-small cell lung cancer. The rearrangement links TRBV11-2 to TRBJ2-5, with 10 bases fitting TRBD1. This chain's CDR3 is CASSFSTGGRETQYF. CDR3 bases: TGTGCCAGCAGCTTCTCGACAGGGGGCCGCGAGACCCAGTACTTC. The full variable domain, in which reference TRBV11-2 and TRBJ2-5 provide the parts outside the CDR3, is EAGVAQSPRYKIIEKRQSVAFWCNPISGHATLYWYQQILGQGPKLLIQFQNNGVVDDSQLPKDRFSAERLKGVDSTLKIQPAKLEDSAVYLCASSFSTGGRETQYFGPGTRLLVL.